The 23 T cell receptor beta chains in this list originate from one sample, sequenced in a study of monozygotic twins with inflammatory bowel disease. TCRdb re-called the 5' RACE reads, yielding one record per CDR3 amino acid sequence without DNA. Its table records approximately 400,000 distinct CDR3 sequences. The sample taken for sequencing was blood. All receptors come from a human donor with ulcerative colitis or Crohn's disease, or a healthy co-twin of an affected twin (not recorded which).

The chain has TRBV20-1 and TRBJ2-1; absent DNA, TCRdb's TRBD2 call cannot be checked. The CDR3 is made up of 16 amino acids. The germline V gene has CDR1 DFQATT and CDR2 SNEGSKA (reference sequence). The CDR3 sequence is CSARLAGSSSYNEQFF.

This chain uses TRBV12-3 or TRBV12-4 with TRBJ2-3; without DNA, the TCRdb call of TRBD1 cannot be checked. The CDR3 sequence is 16 residues long. The CDR3: CASSLSAGARTDTQYF.

The CDR3 here is CASSLEGTGGTDTQYF. V is TRBV5-1 and J is TRBJ2-3; TCRdb designates TRBD1, a call that cannot be tested without DNA. Germline V lookup: CDR1 SGHRS, CDR2 YFSETQ. This CDR3 comprises 16 residues.

The chain carries TRBV9 and TRBJ2-3. The CDR3 length is 15 residues. From germline, CDR1 is SGDLS and CDR2 YYNGEE. This CDR3 is CASSVEALSTDTQYF.

The V call is TRBV5-1, the J call TRBJ2-1. The CDR3 consists of 13 residues. Germline CDR1 and CDR2: SGHRS and YFSETQ. CDR3 loop: CASSPFSPNEQFF.

The V and J genes are TRBV5-1 and TRBJ2-7; TCRdb's D call, TRBD1, is unchecked because there is no DNA. CDR3 length: 16 residues. Germline CDR1 reads SGHRS; CDR2 reads YFSETQ. CDR3 region: CASSLGGTGYSYEQYF.

V usage is TRBV5-1 and J usage is TRBJ1-1. The CDR3 covers 14 residues. The germline V gene has CDR1 SGHRS and CDR2 YFSETQ. The CDR3 sequence: CASRPDAMNTEAFF.

The chain is built from TRBV30 and TRBJ2-7; absent DNA, TCRdb's TRBD1 call cannot be checked. This CDR3 is 14 amino acids long. Germline CDR1 and CDR2: GTSNPN and SVGIG (reference sequence). CDR3 region: CAWSGWGYIRRQYF. The full variable domain, in which reference TRBV30 and TRBJ2-7 provide the parts outside the CDR3, is SQTIHQWPATLVQPVGSPLSLECTVEGTSNPNLYWYRQAAGRGLQLLFYSVGIGQISSEVPQNLSASRPQDRQFILSSKKLLLSDSGFYLCAWSGWGYIRRQYFGPGTRLTVT.

The chain joins TRBV7-2 to TRBJ1-2; TCRdb names TRBD1, which stays unverified in the absence of DNA. Germline assignment: CDR1 SGHTA and CDR2 FQGNSA. CDR3 length equals 13 residues. The CDR3 loop is CASSLDGAYGYTF. Filled out from reference TRBV7-2 and TRBJ1-2, the complete variable domain reads GAGVSQSPSNKVTEKGKDVELRCDPISGHTALYWYRQSLGQGLEFLIYFQGNSAPDKSGLPSDRFSAERTGGSVSTLTIQRTQQEDSAVYLCASSLDGAYGYTFGSGTRLTVV.

The V gene is TRBV12-3 or TRBV12-4, the J gene TRBJ2-5; TCRdb returns TRBD2, unconfirmable since there is no DNA. The CDR3 extends over 15 amino acids. The CDR3 loop is CASTRRTSGLETQYF.

The V call is TRBV12-3 or TRBV12-4, the J call TRBJ2-7. The CDR3 is 13 amino acids. Here the CDR3 reads CASSPTGLYEQYF.

The rearrangement joins TRBV6-5 to TRBJ1-6. This CDR3 has 12 amino acids. Per germline, CDR1 MNHEY and CDR2 SVGAGI. The CDR3 protein is CASSFSRSPLHF.

This chain joins TRBV29-1 and TRBJ2-1; there is no DNA to check the TCRdb D call of TRBD1. Germline lookup yields CDR1 SQVTM and CDR2 ANQGSEA. The CDR3 totals 13 residues. CDR3: CSVPGISYNEQFF.

CDR3 region: CASSYGTGRTDTQYF. V and J are TRBV6-5 and TRBJ2-3; no DNA is available, so the TRBD1 call from TCRdb remains unchecked. CDR3 size: 15 residues. The germline CDR1 and CDR2 sequences are MNHEY and SVGAGI.

The chain has TRBV12-3 or TRBV12-4 and TRBJ2-3; TCRdb outputs TRBD1, but without DNA this stays unchecked. This CDR3 has 17 amino acids. The CDR3 region is CASSSPEPIPSTDTQYF.

The gene calls are TRBV20-1 and TRBJ2-7. The germline gives CDR1 DFQATT, CDR2 SNEGSKA (reference sequence). The CDR3 is 14 residues long. The CDR3 loop is CSASSESISYEQYF.

The genes are TRBV10-3 and TRBJ2-4; without DNA, the TCRdb call of TRBD2 cannot be checked. The CDR3 length is 19 residues. Looked up from germline, CDR1 is ENHRY and CDR2 is SYGVKD. This chain's CDR3 is CAISESTASGGSVKNIQYF.

The chain is built from TRBV7-2 and TRBJ2-5; TCRdb's D gene call, TRBD1, goes unchecked for lack of DNA. CDR1 and CDR2 from the germline V gene are SGHTA and FQGNSA. The CDR3 is made up of 17 amino acids. CDR3: CASSPDPTGLGWETQYF.

This sequence joins TRBV11-3 and TRBJ2-6; the D call from TCRdb, TRBD2, cannot be confirmed without DNA. CDR3 length: 15 residues. Germline values: CDR1 SGHNT, CDR2 YENEEA. The CDR3 region is CASSFGGTGANVLTF.

The V and J genes are TRBV7-9 and TRBJ2-7; lacking DNA, the TRBD1 call made by TCRdb goes unchecked. Germline CDR1 is SEHNR and CDR2 is FQNEAQ (reference sequence). This CDR3 has 14 residues. Here the CDR3 reads CASSLDRVTYEQYF.

The chain links TRBV7-8 to TRBJ1-5; TCRdb calls TRBD1, which cannot be checked without DNA. The CDR3 runs to 14 residues. Germline-derived CDR1 and CDR2 are SGHVS and FQNEAQ. CDR3 loop: CASSPQGSYQPQHF.

The chain joins TRBV7-3 to TRBJ2-1; the D call of TRBD2 rests on TCRdb alone, since no DNA is present to check it. The germline V gene has CDR1 SGHTA and CDR2 FQGTGA. This CDR3 comprises 15 residues. The CDR3 reads CASSLRLAGVDEQFF. The whole variable domain, remainder taken from reference TRBV7-3 and TRBJ2-1, is GAGVSQTPSNKVTEKGKYVELRCDPISGHTALYWYRQSLGQGPEFLIYFQGTGAADDSGLPNDRFFAVRPEGSVSTLKIQRTERGDSAVYLCASSLRLAGVDEQFFGPGTRLTVL.

The chain carries TRBV18 and TRBJ2-1; without DNA, the TCRdb call of TRBD1 cannot be checked. From germline, CDR1 is KGHSH and CDR2 LQKENI. The CDR3 contains 13 residues. The CDR3 sequence: CASSPPPGNEQFF.